These 27 T cell receptor beta chains share one sample of origin, sequenced in a study of cytomegalovirus exposure and HLA in healthy donors. This table comes from immunoSEQ multiplex PCR, and its TCRdb copy is limited to in-frame clones, with some not included. Among fewer than 250,000 clones listed, about 83% were seen once. The sample comprised PBMCs. These receptors were obtained from a man younger than 30 in good health and CMV-seronegative.

This sequence joins TRBV30 and TRBJ2-7; 8 bases map to TRBD2. The V segment lost 8 bases and the J segment 1 base; nucleotides outside the gene matches: 13. CDR1 is GTSNPN and CDR2 is SVGIG in the germline V gene (reference sequence). The CDR3 has 15 residues. The CDR3 protein is CARLLREGVSYEQYF. The CDR3 DNA follows: TGTGCCCGTCTCCTACGGGAGGGAGTATCCTACGAGCAGTACTTC.

This chain links TRBV12-1 with TRBJ1-2; TRBD1 is taken as the D call from the table, unchecked against the DNA. TRBV12-1 is an annotated pseudogene. This CDR3 has 14 amino acids. CDR3 region: CASHTQGICYGYTF. CDR3 sequence (DNA): TGTGCCAGCCATACCCAGGGTATTTGCTATGGCTACACCTTC.

This clone appeared a single time. Other DNA sequences in the same sample also yield this CDR3. J is TRBJ1-1 and V is TRBV9, with D uncertain. V gave up 0 bases and J gave up 0 bases, with 6 bases separating them. The CDR3 is 14 amino acids. Germline V gene lookup returns CDR1 SGDLS and CDR2 YYNGEE. The CDR3, as DNA: TGTGCCAGCAGCGTAGCCGGTATGAACACTGAAGCTTTCTTT. It codes for CASSVAGMNTEAFF. Complete variable domain (other parts from reference TRBV9 and TRBJ1-1): DSGVTQTPKHLITATGQRVTLRCSPRSGDLSVYWYQQSLDQGLQFLIQYYNGEERAKGNILERFSAQQFPDLHSELNLSSLELGDSALYFCASSVAGMNTEAFFGQGTRLTVV.

In the case of this clone: A read error may produce the germline difference seen at one junction end. The rearrangement joins TRBV2 to TRBJ2-3; D is undetermined. Per germline, CDR1 SNHLY and CDR2 FYNNEI. This CDR3 region has 13 residues. CDR3 amino acids: CASTRLGTDTQYF. CDR3 DNA: TGTGCCAGCACCCGACTCGGCACGGATACGCAGTATTTT.

The V and J genes are TRBV27 and TRBJ2-3; the match to TRBD1 covers 8 bases. The germline V gene encodes CDR1 MNHEY and CDR2 SMNVEV (reference sequence). The CDR3 loop spans 15 amino acids. J gave up 1 base and V 5 bases, and 5 bases lay outside the gene matches. The CDR3: CASSRGQGGTDTQYF. The CDR3 nucleotides read TGTGCCAGCAGTCGTGGACAGGGCGGCACAGATACGCAGTATTTT.

This clone has more than one count but fewer than ten. V is TRBV19 and J is TRBJ2-1; no firm D call. Germline V gives CDR1 LNHDA, CDR2 SQIVND (reference sequence). V was pared by 2 bases and J by 7 bases, with 3 bases between. The CDR3 spans 11 residues. CDR3 bases: TGTGCCAGTAGTATACGGAATGAGCAGTTCTTC. The encoded protein is CASSIRNEQFF.

This clone occurred many times. CDR3 DNA: TGTGCCAGCAGCAGGGACAGTAACTATGGCTACACCTTC. It specifies CASSRDSNYGYTF. The chain is built from TRBV5-6 and TRBJ1-2; 7 positions agree with TRBD1. This CDR3 spans 13 amino acids. The V and J ends lost 4 bases and 1 base, in that order; junction bases with no gene match: 1. The germline gives CDR1 SGHDT, CDR2 YYEEEE.

As regards this clone: Other DNA sequences in this specimen translate into the identical CDR3. This chain uses TRBV7-9 with TRBJ2-2; 12 bases match TRBD2. Per germline, CDR1 SEHNR and CDR2 FQNEAQ (reference sequence). The V gene end was trimmed by 1 base and the J gene end by 4 bases; junction bases not matched to a gene: 1. The CDR3 extends over 16 amino acids. This chain's CDR3 is CASSLGLAGVTGELFF. The DNA for the CDR3 is TGTGCCAGCAGCTTAGGACTAGCGGGAGTCACCGGGGAGCTGTTTTTT.

J is TRBJ2-7 and V is TRBV25-1; 14 nucleotides line up with TRBD2. V shed 6 bases and J 9 bases; nucleotides not matched to a gene: 7. This CDR3 spans 14 amino acids. The germline V gene encodes CDR1 MGHDK and CDR2 SYGVNS. CDR3 DNA: TGTGCCAGCAGCGAGACTAGCGGGAGGGCCTGGCAGTACTTC. Translated, it gives CASSETSGRAWQYF.

The rearrangement joins TRBV25-1 to TRBJ1-1; D might be TRBD1 (6 bases). The CDR3 extends over 14 amino acids. The germline V gene encodes CDR1 MGHDK and CDR2 SYGVNS. V was cut by 6 bases and J by 7 bases, with 18 bases left in between. The CDR3 coding sequence is TGTGCCAGCAGACCACCTGGACAGTATGGTGAAGCTTTCTTT. Its protein is CASRPPGQYGEAFF.

V is TRBV5-1 and J is TRBJ1-2; TRBD1 aligns across 11 bases. Germline assignment: CDR1 SGHRS and CDR2 YFSETQ. The J segment lost 1 base and the V segment lost 3 bases, leaving 2 bases of the junction unmatched. CDR3 length equals 15 residues. The CDR3 nucleotides read TGCGCCAGCAGCTGGGGACAGGGGGATAACTATGGCTACACCTTC. Translating it yields CASSWGQGDNYGYTF.

V is TRBV15 and J is TRBJ1-2, with D perhaps TRBD1 (5 bases). V was cut by 0 bases and J by 8 bases, with 7 bases left in between. Germline-derived CDR1 and CDR2 are LNHNV and YYDKDF (reference sequence). CDR3 length: 12 amino acids. Here the CDR3 reads CATSRDRAGYTF. CDR3 nucleotide sequence: TGTGCCACCAGCAGAGACAGGGCGGGCTACACCTTC.

This clone has more than one count but fewer than ten. The chain links TRBV6-1 to TRBJ1-2; a possible D gene is TRBD1 (5 bases). V was pared by 1 base and J by 5 bases, with 11 bases between. Germline V CDR1 and CDR2: MNHNS, SASEGT. The CDR3 spans 14 residues. The DNA for the CDR3 is TGTGCCAGCAGTGAAGTAACGGGGGGTTATGGCTACACCTTC. Protein sequence: CASSEVTGGYGYTF.

The CDR3 loop reads CASSLYEGGTIYF. DNA of the CDR3: TGTGCCAGCAGCTTGTACGAGGGTGGCACCATATATTTT. The V gene is TRBV5-4, the J gene TRBJ1-3; D uncertain. This CDR3 spans 13 amino acids. Trimming removed 1 base at V and 9 bases at J, with 11 bases between. Germline V gives CDR1 SGHNT, CDR2 YYREEE (reference sequence). Full variable domain (rest looked up from reference TRBV5-4 and TRBJ1-3): ETGVTQSPTHLIKTRGQQVTLRCSSQSGHNTVSWYQQALGQGPQFIFQYYREEENGRGNFPPRFSGLQFPNYSSELNVNALELDDSALYLCASSLYEGGTIYFGEGSWLTVV.

The CDR3 coding sequence is TGTGCCAGCAGTCCTAGCGGGAACACCGGGGAGCTGTTTTTT. This translates into CASSPSGNTGELFF. The chain carries TRBV6-5 and TRBJ2-2, with 7 bases lining up with TRBD2. Losses at the gene ends were 5 bases for V and 1 base for J; bases not matched to a gene: 1. This CDR3 contains 14 residues. The germline V gene has CDR1 MNHEY and CDR2 SVGAGI.

The chain is built from TRBV9 and TRBJ1-1, with D unresolved. The CDR3 runs 14 residues. Germline CDR1 SGDLS, CDR2 YYNGEE. V lost 3 bases and J lost 1, with 10 bases in between. The CDR3 DNA reads TGTGCCAGCAGCGCGACGACTGGGAACACTGAAGCTTTCTTT. It translates to CASSATTGNTEAFF.

This chain joins TRBV10-3 and TRBJ2-2; no clear D gene. This CDR3 has 17 residues. Germline assignment: CDR1 ENHRY and CDR2 SYGVKD. V was trimmed by 4 bases and J by 0 bases, leaving 15 bases between them. The CDR3, as DNA: TGTGCCATCAGTGTGTATCCTGGGCAGGCGAACACCGGGGAGCTGTTTTTT. As protein: CAISVYPGQANTGELFF.

With respect to this clone: Here the CDR3 omits its conserved ending phenylalanine or tryptophan, so a read error is the likely source. No DNA is shown, since the ends of the CDR3 on it are uncertain; the CDR3 is the one TCRdb lists. The rearrangement uses TRBV28 and TRBJ1-4. CDR1 is MDHEN, CDR2 SYDVKM, per germline. The CDR3 adds up to 12 amino acids, both ends counted. CDR3 region: CASSLEGVAYEV.

This chain links TRBV5-4 with TRBJ1-6; possible D gene TRBD1, 5 bases. Germline V gene lookup returns CDR1 SGHNT and CDR2 YYREEE (reference sequence). V lost 6 bases and J 14 bases, leaving 27 bases between the germline ends. CDR3 length: 16 amino acids. CDR3 sequence reads: CASTQGLMAGRETLHF. The CDR3 nucleotides are TGTGCCAGCACCCAAGGCCTTATGGCAGGGAGGGAAACCCTCCACTTT. Drawing the rest from reference TRBV5-4 and TRBJ1-6, the complete variable domain is ETGVTQSPTHLIKTRGQQVTLRCSSQSGHNTVSWYQQALGQGPQFIFQYYREEENGRGNFPPRFSGLQFPNYSSELNVNALELDDSALYLCASTQGLMAGRETLHFGNGTRLTVT.

The chain is built from TRBV9 and TRBJ1-1; no definite D call. Trimming left V 0 bases short and J 0 bases short, with 9 bases between. Germline CDR1 SGDLS, CDR2 YYNGEE. The CDR3 sequence is 15 residues long. The CDR3 reads CASSVEFQMNTEAFF. The DNA of the CDR3 is TGTGCCAGCAGCGTAGAATTCCAGATGAACACTGAAGCTTTCTTT.

The chain carries TRBV4-1 and TRBJ2-7; the D gene is possibly TRBD2 (6 bases). The CDR3 consists of 15 residues. Looked up from germline, CDR1 is MGHRA and CDR2 is YSYEKL. V was cut by 3 bases and J by 5 bases, with 17 bases left in between. CDR3 residues: CASSQRPGGEDEQYF. The CDR3 nucleotides are TGCGCCAGCAGCCAGAGACCAGGCGGGGAGGACGAGCAGTACTTC.

The V gene is TRBV27, the J gene TRBJ1-1; D is perhaps TRBD1 (6 bases). Germline CDR1 is MNHEY and CDR2 is SMNVEV (reference sequence). Trimming cost V 1 base and J 8 bases, with 11 bases left between them. The length of the CDR3 is 13 residues. The CDR3 loop reads CASSLYAQGEAFF. In DNA, the CDR3 is TGTGCCAGCAGTTTATACGCCCAGGGGGAAGCTTTCTTT.

The chain has TRBV7-8 and TRBJ2-3, with a tentative D call TRBD2 (5 bases). V was cut by 1 base and J by 1 base, with 9 bases left in between. This CDR3 has 15 residues. CDR1 is SGHVS, CDR2 FQNEAQ, per germline. The CDR3 DNA follows: TGTGCCAGCAGCTTAGAGTTCGGGGGCACAGATACGCAGTATTTT. This sequence encodes CASSLEFGGTDTQYF.

The chain carries TRBV27 and TRBJ1-1, with D possibly being TRBD1 (5 bases). CDR1 is MNHEY, CDR2 SMNVEV, per germline (reference sequence). The V gene lost 5 bases and the J gene lost 4 bases, with 11 bases spanning the gap. The CDR3 spans 13 residues. This CDR3 reads CASSNGHGTEAFF. DNA of the CDR3: TGTGCCAGCAGTAACGGACACGGCACTGAAGCTTTCTTT.

The J gene is TRBJ1-1, the V gene TRBV19; unclear D gene. In germline, CDR1 is LNHDA, CDR2 SQIVND (reference sequence). This CDR3 spans 11 amino acids. With 9 bases removed from V and 4 bases from J, the gap between germline ends came to 9 bases. CDR3 coding DNA: TGTGCCAGCACCCGAGGCACTGAAGCTTTCTTT. It is translated as CASTRGTEAFF.

The chain is built from TRBV27 and TRBJ1-1; 10 positions match TRBD1. V was clipped by 6 bases and J by 11 bases; unmatched bases: 15. Germline CDR1 MNHEY, CDR2 SMNVEV (reference sequence). The CDR3 runs 15 residues. The CDR3 coding sequence is TGTGCCAGCAGCTCCACCTCCGGGGACAGGGGTGCGGCTTTCTTT. Amino acid sequence: CASSSTSGDRGAAFF.

The table lists this clone with a count of one. The chain has TRBV4-1 and TRBJ1-1, with 8 positions matching TRBD1. This CDR3 has 15 amino acids. Germline values: CDR1 MGHRA, CDR2 YSYEKL. V trimming: 7 bases; J trimming: 11 bases; junction bases outside the gene matches: 18. CDR3 amino acids: CASNPLPGDRRVAFF. CDR3 coding DNA: TGCGCCAGCAATCCGCTTCCTGGGGACAGGAGGGTGGCTTTCTTT.